Sequencing of this T cell receptor (beta chain) was carried out in a study of blood T cell repertoires in COVID-19. Study at large: The samples span acute and convalescent COVID-19 from the United States, Italy and Spain. The cDNA or gDNA used as material had been derived from T cells, B-cell-depleted T cells, or PBMCs.

The data were produced by immunoSEQ multiplex PCR, yet TCRdb's version contains in-frame clones alone and is incomplete. The profile shows approximately 330,000 clones, over 80% of them singletons. Trimming left V 4 bases short and J 9 bases short, with 23 bases between. Germline CDR1 and CDR2: SGHRS and YFSETQ. CDR3 size: 16 residues. Sequences were obtained from peripheral blood. The TCR was taken from a man between 25 and 39 years old with COVID-19, enrolled during active disease. The rearrangement links TRBV5-1 to TRBJ2-1, with a weak D call TRBD1 (7 bases). The DNA of the CDR3 is TGCGCCAGCAGCGCTAGCGTACGAACAGGGGCGGGTGAGCAGTTCTTC. It yields the protein CASSASVRTGAGEQFF.